Below, 8 T cell receptor beta chains from the same sample are listed, as sequenced in a study of shared clonotypes between healthy human individuals. The repertoire was sequenced with immunoSEQ multiplex PCR; TCRdb's copy has only in-frame clones and lacks some. The data show roughly 2 million clones, approximately 95% seen once. Sample: naive CD4+ T cells sorted from blood. Subset noted: CD45RA+ positively selected. The receptor set was obtained from a man aged 18 to 29 in good health.

The chain uses TRBV7-9 and TRBJ2-5; tentative D call: TRBD2 (6 bases). The V gene lost 3 bases and the J gene lost 5 bases, with 7 bases spanning the gap. Germline values: CDR1 SEHNR, CDR2 FQNEAQ (reference sequence). This CDR3 region has 12 residues. The CDR3 is CASSFSGETQYF. The CDR3 nucleotides read TGTGCCAGCAGCTTTAGCGGCGAGACCCAGTACTTC.

The chain joins TRBV6-5 to TRBJ2-7; 8 bases are shared with TRBD1. Germline trimming cut 4 bases from V and 6 bases from J; bases unmatched to any gene: 5. The CDR3 has 13 residues. Germline V gives CDR1 MNHEY, CDR2 SVGAGI. Written as DNA, the CDR3 is TGTGCCAGCAGTTCTCCGACAGGGGTCGAGCAGTACTTC. It translates to CASSSPTGVEQYF.

The V and J genes are TRBV30 and TRBJ2-7, with TRBD2 matching 11 bases. J was trimmed by 1 base and V by 3 bases; bases with no gene match: 11. The length of the CDR3 is 17 residues. CDR1 and CDR2 (germline): GTSNPN, SVGIG (reference sequence). The CDR3, as DNA: TGTGCCTGGAGGACCGGGACTAGCGGTTTACCGTCCTACGAGCAGTACTTC. It codes for CAWRTGTSGLPSYEQYF.

V gene TRBV2 combines with J gene TRBJ1-4; D might be TRBD1 (6 bases). The CDR3 extends over 13 amino acids. Germline V gene data show CDR1 as SNHLY and CDR2 as FYNNEI. Trimming removed 6 bases at V and 4 bases at J, with 9 bases between. The DNA for the CDR3 is TGTGCCAGCAGAAAGGACAGTAATGAAAAACTGTTTTTT. Translating gives CASRKDSNEKLFF.

The CDR3 DNA reads as TGTGCCAGCAGTTACGGAGGGTCCCGCGGGTACGAGCAGTACTTC. Translating it yields CASSYGGSRGYEQYF. This rearrangement joins TRBV6-6 to TRBJ2-7, with D perhaps matching TRBD2 (6 bases). The CDR3 has 15 amino acids. The V and J ends lost 2 bases and 4 bases respectively, with 15 bases between them. CDR1 MNHNY and CDR2 SVGAGI come from the germline V gene (reference sequence).

The rearrangement joins TRBV6-1 to TRBJ2-5; D remains unclear. The CDR3 loop spans 13 amino acids. Germline lookup yields CDR1 MNHNS and CDR2 SASEGT. V dropped 4 bases and J dropped 1 base, with 7 bases sitting between them. This chain's CDR3 is CASSVNSQETQYF. DNA of the CDR3: TGTGCCAGCAGTGTGAACAGCCAAGAGACCCAGTACTTC.

The chain has TRBV11-3 and TRBJ2-1; 7 bases map to TRBD2. The CDR3 consists of 17 residues. Trimming removed 7 bases from V and 8 bases from J; junction bases left unmatched: 20. Germline assignment: CDR1 SGHNT and CDR2 YENEEA. The CDR3 is CASTPDFCGGRNHEQFF. The CDR3 DNA is TGTGCCAGCACCCCAGACTTCTGCGGCGGGAGAAACCATGAGCAGTTCTTC. Filled out from reference TRBV11-3 and TRBJ2-1, the complete variable domain reads EAGVVQSPRYKIIEKKQPVAFWCNPISGHNTLYWYLQNLGQGPELLIRYENEEAVDDSQLPKDRFSAERLKGVDSTLKIQPAELGDSAVYLCASTPDFCGGRNHEQFFGPGTRLTVL.

The V and J genes are TRBV6-1 and TRBJ2-7; 10 positions agree with TRBD1. The CDR3 extends over 15 amino acids. J lost 5 bases, V lost 9 bases, and 13 bases had no gene match. Germline V gene lookup returns CDR1 MNHNS and CDR2 SASEGT. CDR3 nucleotide sequence: TGTGCCAGTGGGGGACAGGGGCTCGGAGCCGACGAGCAGTACTTC. This translates into CASGGQGLGADEQYF.